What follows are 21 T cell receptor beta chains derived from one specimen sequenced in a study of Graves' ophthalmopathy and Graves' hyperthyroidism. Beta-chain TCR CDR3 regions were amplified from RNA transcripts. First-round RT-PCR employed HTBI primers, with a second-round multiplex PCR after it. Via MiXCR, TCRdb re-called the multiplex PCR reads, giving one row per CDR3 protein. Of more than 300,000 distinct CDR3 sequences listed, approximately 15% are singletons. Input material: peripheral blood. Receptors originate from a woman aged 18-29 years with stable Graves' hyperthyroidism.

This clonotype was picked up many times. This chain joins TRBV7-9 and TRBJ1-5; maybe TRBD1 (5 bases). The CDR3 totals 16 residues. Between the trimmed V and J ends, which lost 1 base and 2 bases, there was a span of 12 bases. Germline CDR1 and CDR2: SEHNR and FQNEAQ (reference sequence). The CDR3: CASSLGEGSGNQPQHF. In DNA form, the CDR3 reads TGTGCCAGCAGCTTAGGGGAGGGGAGTGGCAATCAGCCCCAGCATTTT.

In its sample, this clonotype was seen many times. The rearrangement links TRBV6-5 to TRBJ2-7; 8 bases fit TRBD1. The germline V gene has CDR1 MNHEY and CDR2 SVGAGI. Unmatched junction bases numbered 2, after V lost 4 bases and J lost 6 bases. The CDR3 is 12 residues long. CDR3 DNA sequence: TGTGCCAGCAGTTCGACAGGGGCCGAGCAGTACTTC. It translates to CASSSTGAEQYF.

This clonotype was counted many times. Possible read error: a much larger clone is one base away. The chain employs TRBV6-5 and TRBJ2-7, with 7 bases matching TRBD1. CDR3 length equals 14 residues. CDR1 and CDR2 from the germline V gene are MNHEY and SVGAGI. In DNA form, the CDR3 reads TGTGCCAGCAGCTATAGGACAGGTCTAAACGAGCGGTACTTC. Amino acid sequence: CASSYRTGLNERYF.

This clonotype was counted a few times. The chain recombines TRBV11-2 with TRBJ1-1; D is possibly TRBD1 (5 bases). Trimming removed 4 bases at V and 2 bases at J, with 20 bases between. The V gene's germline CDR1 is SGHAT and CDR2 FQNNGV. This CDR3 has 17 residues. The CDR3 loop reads CASSSASPQGINTEAFF. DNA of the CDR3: TGTGCCAGCAGCTCCGCCTCACCCCAGGGAATTAACACTGAAGCTTTCTTT.

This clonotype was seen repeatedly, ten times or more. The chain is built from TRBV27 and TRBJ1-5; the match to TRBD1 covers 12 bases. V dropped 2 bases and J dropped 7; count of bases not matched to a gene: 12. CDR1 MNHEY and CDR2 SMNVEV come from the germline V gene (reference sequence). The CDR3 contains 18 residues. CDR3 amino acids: CASSLLPPGQGARQPQHF. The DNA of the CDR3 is TGTGCCAGCAGTTTACTTCCCCCGGGACAGGGGGCGAGGCAGCCCCAGCATTTT.

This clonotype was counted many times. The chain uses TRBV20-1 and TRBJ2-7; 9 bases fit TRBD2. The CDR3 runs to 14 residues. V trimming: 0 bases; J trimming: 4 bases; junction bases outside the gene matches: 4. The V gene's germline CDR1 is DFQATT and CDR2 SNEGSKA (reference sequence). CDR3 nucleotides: TGCAGTGCTAGAGATGGGCTAGCGGGGTACGAGCAGTACTTC. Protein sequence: CSARDGLAGYEQYF.

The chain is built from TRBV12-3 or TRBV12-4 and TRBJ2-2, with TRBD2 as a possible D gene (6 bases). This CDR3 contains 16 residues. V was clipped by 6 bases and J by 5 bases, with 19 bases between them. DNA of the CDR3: TGTGCCAGCAGCCGGGGTCCGGGACTCAAGACCGGGGAGCTGTTTTTT. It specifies CASSRGPGLKTGELFF.

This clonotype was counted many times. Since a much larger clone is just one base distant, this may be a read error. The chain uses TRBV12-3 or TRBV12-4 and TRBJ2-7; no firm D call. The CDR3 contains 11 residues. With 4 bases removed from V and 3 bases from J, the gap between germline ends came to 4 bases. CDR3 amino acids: CASSSDYEQYF. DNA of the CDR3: TGTGCCAGCAGTTCCGACTACGAGCAGTACTTC.

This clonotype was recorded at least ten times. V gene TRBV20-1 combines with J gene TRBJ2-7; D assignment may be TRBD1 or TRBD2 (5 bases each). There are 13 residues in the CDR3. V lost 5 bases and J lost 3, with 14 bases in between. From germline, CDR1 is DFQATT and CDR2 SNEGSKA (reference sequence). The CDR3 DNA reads TGCAGTGCTTCCCGTCCAGGGAGCTACGAGCAGTACTTC. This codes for CSASRPGSYEQYF.

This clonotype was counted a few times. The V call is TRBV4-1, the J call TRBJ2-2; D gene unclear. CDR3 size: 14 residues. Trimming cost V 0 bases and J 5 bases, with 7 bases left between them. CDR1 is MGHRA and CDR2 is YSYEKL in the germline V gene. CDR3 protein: CASSQDFGTGELFF. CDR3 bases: TGCGCCAGCAGCCAAGATTTTGGTACCGGGGAGCTGTTTTTT.

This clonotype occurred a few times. The DNA of the CDR3 is TGTGCCAGCAGCCAAGGGAGCACAGGCCCTTTATTGACGCCCCTCCACTTT. It translates to CASSQGSTGPLLTPLHF. The genes are TRBV3-1 and TRBJ1-6; D might be TRBD1 (5 bases). This CDR3 has 17 amino acids. CDR1 LGHDT and CDR2 YNNKEL come from the germline V gene (reference sequence). Trimming removed 1 base at V and 13 bases at J, with 23 bases between.

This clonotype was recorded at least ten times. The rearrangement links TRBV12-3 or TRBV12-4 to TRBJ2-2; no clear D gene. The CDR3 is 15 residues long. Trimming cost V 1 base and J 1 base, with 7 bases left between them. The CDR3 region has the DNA TGTGCCAGCAGTTTAGGGTCAGGGAACACCGGGGAGCTGTTTTTT. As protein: CASSLGSGNTGELFF.

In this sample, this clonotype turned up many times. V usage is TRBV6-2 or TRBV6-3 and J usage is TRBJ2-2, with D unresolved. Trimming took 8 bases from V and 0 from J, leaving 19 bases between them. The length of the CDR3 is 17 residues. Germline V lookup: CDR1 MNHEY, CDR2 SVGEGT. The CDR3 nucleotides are TGTGCCAGCTCCTTACCGGCCGGAGCCGCGAACACCGGGGAGCTGTTTTTT. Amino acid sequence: CASSLPAGAANTGELFF.

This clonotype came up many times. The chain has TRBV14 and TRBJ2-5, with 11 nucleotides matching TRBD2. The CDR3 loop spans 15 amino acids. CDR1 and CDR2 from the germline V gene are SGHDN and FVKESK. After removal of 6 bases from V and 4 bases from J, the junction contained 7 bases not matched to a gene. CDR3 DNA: TGTGCCAGCAGTCCCCTAACTAGCGGGAGAGAGACCCAGTACTTC. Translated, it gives CASSPLTSGRETQYF.

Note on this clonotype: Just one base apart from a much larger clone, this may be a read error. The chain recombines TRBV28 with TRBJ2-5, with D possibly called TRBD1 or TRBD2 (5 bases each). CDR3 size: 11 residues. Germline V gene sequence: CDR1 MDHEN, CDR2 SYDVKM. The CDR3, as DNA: TGTGCCAGCAGTTTGCACGGGACCAAGTACTTC. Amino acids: CASSLHGTKYF.

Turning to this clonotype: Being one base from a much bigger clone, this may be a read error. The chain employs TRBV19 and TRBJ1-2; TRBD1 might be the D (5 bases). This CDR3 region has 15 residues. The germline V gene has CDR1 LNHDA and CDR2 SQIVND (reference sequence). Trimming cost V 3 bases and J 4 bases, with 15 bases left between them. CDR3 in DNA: TGTGCCAGTAGTATGGTTGGGGCCACTACCTATGGCTACACCTTC. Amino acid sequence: CASSMVGATTYGYTF.

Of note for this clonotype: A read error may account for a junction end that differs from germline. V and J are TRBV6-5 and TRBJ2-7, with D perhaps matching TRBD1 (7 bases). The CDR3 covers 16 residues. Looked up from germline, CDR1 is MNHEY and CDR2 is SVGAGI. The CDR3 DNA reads TGTGCCAGCAGCTACTCGGAGGGGGCAGAGACTAGAGAGCAGTACTTC. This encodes CASSYSEGAETREQYF.

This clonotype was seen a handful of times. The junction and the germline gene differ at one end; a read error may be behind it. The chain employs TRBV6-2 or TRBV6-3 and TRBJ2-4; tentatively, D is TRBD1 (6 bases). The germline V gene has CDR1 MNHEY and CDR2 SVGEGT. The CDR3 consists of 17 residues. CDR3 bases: TGTGCCAGCAGTTCGCCTCTGGGCAGGGGAGCCAAAAACATTAAGTACTTC. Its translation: CASSSPLGRGAKNIKYF.

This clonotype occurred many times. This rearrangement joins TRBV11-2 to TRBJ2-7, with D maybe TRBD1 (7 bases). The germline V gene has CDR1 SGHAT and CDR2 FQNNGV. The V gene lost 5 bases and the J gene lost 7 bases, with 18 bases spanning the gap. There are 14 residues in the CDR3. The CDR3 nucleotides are TGTGCCAGCAGCCCAGCAGGGGGGTTGGGAGAGCAGTACTTC. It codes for CASSPAGGLGEQYF. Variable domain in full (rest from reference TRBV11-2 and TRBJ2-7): EAGVAQSPRYKIIEKRQSVAFWCNPISGHATLYWYQQILGQGPKLLIQFQNNGVVDDSQLPKDRFSAERLKGVDSTLKIQPAKLEDSAVYLCASSPAGGLGEQYFGPGTRLTVT.

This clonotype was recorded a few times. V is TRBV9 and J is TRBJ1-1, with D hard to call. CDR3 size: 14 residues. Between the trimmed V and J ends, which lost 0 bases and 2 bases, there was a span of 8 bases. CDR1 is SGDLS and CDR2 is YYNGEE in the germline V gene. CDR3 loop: CASSVGGINTEAFF. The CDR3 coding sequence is TGTGCCAGCAGCGTAGGGGGAATCAACACTGAAGCTTTCTTT.

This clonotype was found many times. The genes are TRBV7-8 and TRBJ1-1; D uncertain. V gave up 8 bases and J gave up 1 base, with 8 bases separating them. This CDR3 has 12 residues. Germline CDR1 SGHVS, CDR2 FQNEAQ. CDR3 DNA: TGTGCCAGCGTGCGGGGGAACACTGAAGCTTTCTTT. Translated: CASVRGNTEAFF.